The rows below give T cell receptor beta chains drawn from one sample of a study of vaccination and CD4 T cells after COVID-19. These receptors' targets are unknown. TCRdb used MiXCR to reprocess the PCR reads, holding one entry per CDR3 protein. The profile covers 20,000 to 25,000 distinct CDR3 sequences, with 40% to 50% appearing a single time and about 9.4% taken by the ten largest. Sequencing was done on a sample of CD4+ T cells from blood, cultured in vitro. The receptors come from a human donor who had recovered from COVID-19. Each CDR3 is given without its conserved first and last residue. For some rows the clone size is stated as once, few or many, or as a class when expanded; others skip it.

j_call	v_call	clone_size	cdr3_aa
TRBJ1-2	TRBV19	once	ASSLRGSNYGYT
TRBJ2-7	TRBV11-3	.	ASSLTGSEQY
TRBJ1-2	TRBV19	few	ASSTTGFYGYT
TRBJ2-3	TRBV20-1	once	SANPQTGSPSTDTQY
TRBJ1-5	TRBV12-3/TRBV12-4	.	ASSFTLDQPQH
TRBJ1-2	TRBV7-9	.	ASSLNRVWGGYT
TRBJ2-7	TRBV20-1	.	SAGAVFGVVQY
TRBJ2-3	TRBV7-2	few	ASSPPRSSTDTQY
TRBJ2-3	TRBV2	.	ASSEGWAGNADTQY
TRBJ2-3	TRBV12-3/TRBV12-4	.	ASSARGGRVRDTQY
TRBJ1-5	TRBV28	.	ASSLRDRAQPQH
TRBJ1-6	TRBV27	few	ASRGGTPYNSPLH
TRBJ2-3	TRBV2	.	ASRATTLSTDTQY
TRBJ2-3	TRBV10-3	.	AISRESSTDTQY
TRBJ1-6	TRBV27	.	ASRTFGGGQLNSPLH
TRBJ2-1	TRBV20-1	.	SAPPEGRRANEQF